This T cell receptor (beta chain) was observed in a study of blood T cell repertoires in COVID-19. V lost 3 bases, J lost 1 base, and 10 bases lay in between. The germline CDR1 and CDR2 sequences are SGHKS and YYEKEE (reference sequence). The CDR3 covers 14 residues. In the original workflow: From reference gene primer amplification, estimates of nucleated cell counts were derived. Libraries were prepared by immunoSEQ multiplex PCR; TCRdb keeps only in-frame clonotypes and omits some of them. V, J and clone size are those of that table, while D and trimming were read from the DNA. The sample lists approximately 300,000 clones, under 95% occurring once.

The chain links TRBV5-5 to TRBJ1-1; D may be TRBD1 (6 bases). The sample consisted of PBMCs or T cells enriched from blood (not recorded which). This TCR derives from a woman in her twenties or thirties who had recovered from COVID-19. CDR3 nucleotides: TGTGCCAGCAGCTCCTTGACAGGGAACACTGAAGCTTTCTTT. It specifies CASSSLTGNTEAFF.